Listed below are T cell receptor beta chains from one sample, sequenced in a study of immune cell composition in non-small cell lung cancer. Clones were read by immunoSEQ multiplex PCR, and TCRdb kept only the in-frame ones, dropping some. The table has approximately 13,000 clones, 81% seen once. The sample consisted of lung tumor tissue. These receptors all stem from a human donor with non-small cell lung cancer. Each CDR3 is given with its conserved first and last residue. Fields, in order: J gene, V gene, D gene, clone size, CDR3 protein, CDR3 DNA. D genes are given only for firm matches. Expanded clones get a size class; other rows say once, few or many, or leave the size out.

TRBJ1-5 | TRBV4-1 | TRBD1 | . | CASSQVGQGNQPQHF | TGCGCCAGCAGCCAGGTGGGACAGGGCAATCAGCCCCAGCATTTT
TRBJ2-1 | TRBV19 | TRBD2 | . | CASSKGLAGRNEQFF | TGTGCCAGTAGTAAGGGACTAGCGGGTCGGAATGAGCAGTTCTTC
TRBJ2-7 | TRBV18 | TRBD2 | once | CASSLGEGPEQYF | TGTGCCAGCTCACTGGGGGAGGGCCCCGAGCAGTACTTC
TRBJ1-1 | TRBV11-2 | TRBD1 | . | CASSLDPGGGSAFF | TGTGCCAGCAGCTTAGATCCAGGGGGCGGATCAGCTTTCTTT
TRBJ2-1 | TRBV19 | TRBD2 | few | CASQRTGGIDEQFF | TGTGCCAGCCAGCGGACGGGGGGTATCGATGAGCAGTTCTTC
TRBJ1-1 | TRBV28 | . | few | CASTERRPTEAFF | TGTGCCAGCACCGAAAGACGCCCCACTGAAGCTTTCTTT
TRBJ2-3 | TRBV15 | . | . | CATSRDSPQTTDTQYF | TGTGCCACCAGCAGAGATTCCCCCCAGACCACAGATACGCAGTATTTT
TRBJ1-4 | TRBV28 | . | . | CASSSGQEATNEKLFF | TGTGCCAGCAGTTCGGGTCAAGAAGCAACTAATGAAAAACTGTTTTTT
TRBJ2-7 | TRBV13 | . | . | CASSEALWDEQYF | TGTGCCAGCAGTGAAGCCCTTTGGGACGAGCAGTACTTC
TRBJ2-7 | TRBV11-3 | . | . | CASSFGVEYDEQYF | TGTGCCAGCAGCTTTGGCGTGGAGTACGACGAGCAGTACTTC
TRBJ2-7 | TRBV4-1 | . | . | CASSFTGGELYEQYF | TGCGCCAGCAGCTTCACAGGAGGTGAGCTTTACGAGCAGTACTTC
TRBJ2-2 | TRBV19 | TRBD2 | few | CASTSPRTSATGELFF | TGTGCCAGTACCTCGCCGAGGACTAGCGCCACCGGGGAGCTGTTTTTT
TRBJ2-3 | TRBV5-1 | TRBD2 | . | CASSLALAGESSTDTQYF | TGCGCCAGCAGCTTAGCACTAGCGGGAGAGTCTAGCACAGATACGCAGTATTTT
TRBJ2-3 | TRBV30 | . | . | CAWSRLIANTQYF | TGTGCCTGGAGTCGGCTAATCGCAAATACGCAGTATTTT
TRBJ2-1 | TRBV5-6 | TRBD2 | . | CASSSLAGGVHNEQFF | TGTGCCAGCAGCTCGTTAGCGGGAGGTGTGCACAATGAGCAGTTCTTC
TRBJ1-1 | TRBV7-2 | . | . | CASSPRPDPGPEAFF | TGTGCCAGCAGCCCTCGTCCGGACCCGGGACCCGAAGCTTTCTTT
TRBJ2-2 | TRBV5-1 | TRBD2 | . | CASSSGTSMGTGELFF | TGCGCCAGCAGTTCAGGGACTAGCATGGGCACCGGGGAGCTGTTTTTT